Listed below are T cell receptor beta chains from one sample, sequenced in a study of blood T cell repertoires in COVID-19. Measured with immunoSEQ multiplex PCR; TCRdb has only the in-frame clones, and not every one. The table includes roughly 150,000 clones, 70% to 90% detected once. The sample was peripheral blood. All receptors derive from a man between 45 and 60 years old with acute or convalescent COVID-19. Both conserved end residues are part of each CDR3. A D gene is named only where the DNA matches it firmly. Some rows have no size entry. The others give once, few or many, or a class for an expanded clone.

>TRBJ2-2|.|TRBV7-9|TRBD1
TGTGCCAGCAGCATTCCACCGGGACAGGGGCCGCCGAGTTTGTTTTTT
CASSIPPGQGPPSLFF
>TRBJ2-5|.|TRBV5-4|.
TGTGCCAGCAGCGCTCAGTCCCAAGAGACCCAGTACTTC
CASSAQSQETQYF
>TRBJ2-3|.|TRBV30|.
TGTGCCTGGAGTGTCCCCGGGGTAGATACGCAGTATTTT
CAWSVPGVDTQYF
>TRBJ1-2|.|TRBV19|.
TGTGCCAGTAGTATAGATCAAGGGGCTAACTATGGCTACACCTTC
CASSIDQGANYGYTF
>TRBJ2-6|.|TRBV7-8|.
TGTGCCAGCAGCGCGCCCGGCTCTGGGGCCAACGTCCTGACTTTC
CASSAPGSGANVLTF
>TRBJ1-1|.|TRBV29-1|TRBD1
TGCAGCGTAGACGGACAGGGGAACACTGAAGCTTTCTTT
CSVDGQGNTEAFF
>TRBJ1-2|once|TRBV2|TRBD1
TGTGCCAGCAGTGAGGAGGACAGGGGGCATGGCTACACCTTC
CASSEEDRGHGYTF
>TRBJ2-3|once|TRBV5-1|.
TGCGCCAGCAGCTTGTATGGGGCCGGCACAGATACGCAGTATTTT
CASSLYGAGTDTQYF
>TRBJ2-2|.|TRBV2|TRBD2
TGTGCCAGCAGTGAATGGGGACTAGCGACCGGGGAGCTGTTTTTT
CASSEWGLATGELFF
>TRBJ1-5|once|TRBV7-9|.
TGTGCCAGCAGCTTAGGCTACTCCGGGGATAGCAATCAGCCCCAGCATTTT
CASSLGYSGDSNQPQHF
>TRBJ2-2|.|TRBV5-1|.
TGCGCCAGCAGCTTGTCTAGCCAGACGAACACCGGGGAGCTGTTTTTT
CASSLSSQTNTGELFF
>TRBJ2-1|.|TRBV18|TRBD2
TGTGCCAGCTCGCCCGGGACCGGGGGGAATACGCAGTTCTTC
CASSPGTGGNTQFF
>TRBJ2-3|.|TRBV19|TRBD1
TGTGCCAGTAGTACGGACAGGGAGGCAGATACGCAGTATTTT
CASSTDREADTQYF
>TRBJ1-4|once|TRBV20-1|.
TGCAGTGCTCGGAACAGTGAAAAACTGTTTTTT
CSARNSEKLFF
>TRBJ1-3|.|TRBV3-1/TRBV3-2|.
TGTGCCAGCAGCCTCCTGGGGGGGTCTGGAAACACCATATATTTT
CASSLLGGSGNTIYF
>TRBJ1-2|.|TRBV10-3|.
TGTGCCATCAGGGGGGCTTCTAACTATGGCTACACCTTC
CAIRGASNYGYTF
>TRBJ2-2|.|TRBV5-1|TRBD1
TGCGCCAGCAGCACACAGGGGGCCGTGATTAGGACCGGGGAGCTGTTTTTT
CASSTQGAVIRTGELFF
>TRBJ2-1|.|TRBV4-2|.
TGTGCCAGCAGCCACACCCTGGCTAGCGCTTTATCCTACAATGAGCAGTTCTTC
CASSHTLASALSYNEQFF
>TRBJ2-7|.|TRBV18|TRBD1
TGTGCCAGCTCACCACCGGGACAGTTATACGAGCAGTACTTC
CASSPPGQLYEQYF
>TRBJ2-1|.|TRBV6-5|TRBD2
TGTGCCAGCAGTAGACTAGCGGGGGGATTCGATGAGCAGTTCTTC
CASSRLAGGFDEQFF
>TRBJ2-7|.|TRBV13|TRBD2
TGTGCCAGCAGCATGACTAGCGGGAGGGCGTATCACGAGCAGTACTTC
CASSMTSGRAYHEQYF
>TRBJ1-1|.|TRBV10-3|.
TGTGCCATCAGTGAGTACCAGGGAATCTCTGAAGCTTTCTTT
CAISEYQGISEAFF
>TRBJ2-7|.|TRBV3-1/TRBV3-2|TRBD2
TGTGCCAGCAGCCAAGAATCAGCGGGACCCTACGAGCAGTACTTC
CASSQESAGPYEQYF
>TRBJ2-1|few|TRBV24-1|.
TGTGCCACCAGTGATTTAGGGGGGGATGAGCAGTTCTTC
CATSDLGGDEQFF
>TRBJ2-2|.|TRBV7-9|TRBD1
TGTGCCAGCAGCTTAGGGGACCCTGGGACAGGGCATACCGGGGAGCTGTTTTTT
CASSLGDPGTGHTGELFF
>TRBJ2-2|.|TRBV28|TRBD1
TGTGCCAGCACCCCGGGGGACAGGGGGAACACCGGGGAGCTGTTTTTT
CASTPGDRGNTGELFF
>TRBJ1-3|few|TRBV2|.
TGTGCCAGCAGGCCAGGGGCCTCCTCTGGAAACACCATATATTTT
CASRPGASSGNTIYF
>TRBJ2-3|once|TRBV3-1/TRBV3-2|.
TGTGCCAGCAGTCCGCGGGGCGATCCTAGCACAGATACGCAGTATTTT
CASSPRGDPSTDTQYF
>TRBJ1-5|.|TRBV5-6|.
TGTGCCAGCAGCTCACAGGGAAATAGCAATCAGCCCCAGCATTTT
CASSSQGNSNQPQHF
>TRBJ1-4|.|TRBV20-1|.
TGCAGTGCCGAGGGGGATGAAAAACTGTTTTTT
CSAEGDEKLFF
>TRBJ2-7|.|TRBV11-2|.
TGTGCCAGCAGCCAATCCCGAAGGGGACTTTCCTTGGGGGAGCAGTACTTC
CASSQSRRGLSLGEQYF
>TRBJ1-5|few|TRBV29-1|.
TGCAGCGTCAAACAGGATAGCAATCAGCCCCAGCATTTT
CSVKQDSNQPQHF
>TRBJ2-5|.|TRBV5-1|.
TGCGCCAGCAGCTTGGGGGGTTCGCGGGTGGAGACCCAGTACTTC
CASSLGGSRVETQYF
>TRBJ2-5|.|TRBV7-8|TRBD2
TGTGCCAGCAGCTCTCCGTGGGGGACTAGCAGCCAAGAGACCCAGTACTTC
CASSSPWGTSSQETQYF
>TRBJ1-1|.|TRBV19|.
TGTGCCAGTAGTGAGGGGGGGCGAGGGACTGAAGCTTTCTTT
CASSEGGRGTEAFF
>TRBJ2-2|.|TRBV7-3|.
TGTGCCAGCAGCTTAAATGGACCCGGGGACACCGGGGAGCTGTTTTTT
CASSLNGPGDTGELFF
>TRBJ2-7|.|TRBV18|.
TGTGCCAGCTCACCACGGCTGGACAGCTCCTACGAGCAGTACTTC
CASSPRLDSSYEQYF
>TRBJ1-2|.|TRBV29-1|TRBD1
TGCAGCGTTGGACAGGGACAGGGGGCTTATGGCTACACCTTC
CSVGQGQGAYGYTF
>TRBJ2-7|.|TRBV5-1|.
TGCGCCAGCAAAGGACCGACGCGGACGGGAACCTACGAGCAGTACTTC
CASKGPTRTGTYEQYF
>TRBJ2-1|.|TRBV5-8|TRBD1
TGTGCCAGCAGCTTGTATTTGGGACAGGGATCGGATGAGCAGTTCTTC
CASSLYLGQGSDEQFF
>TRBJ1-4|.|TRBV19|.
TGTGCCAGTAGTATAGCGGGGGCAACTAATGAAAAACTGTTTTTT
CASSIAGATNEKLFF
>TRBJ1-1|.|TRBV5-4|.
TGTGCCAGCAGCCCAATGGAGGTCGGCAACACTGAAGCTTTCTTT
CASSPMEVGNTEAFF
>TRBJ2-2|.|TRBV10-1|TRBD2
TGCGCCAGCAGCCCACTCGGGACTAGCGGGAGGGAAGCCGGGGAGCTGTTTTTT
CASSPLGTSGREAGELFF
>TRBJ2-3|.|TRBV18|.
TGTGCCAGCTCTTCGACTGCATCTTACACAGATACGCAGTATTTT
CASSSTASYTDTQYF
>TRBJ2-7|.|TRBV10-3|TRBD2
TGTGCCATCAGTGCCCTCGTGGTCGCGGGAGGGAATTACGAGCAGTACTTC
CAISALVVAGGNYEQYF
>TRBJ2-2|.|TRBV11-3|TRBD2
TGTGCCAGCAGCTTAGGACTAGCGGGAGGGACCGGGGAGCTGTTTTTT
CASSLGLAGGTGELFF